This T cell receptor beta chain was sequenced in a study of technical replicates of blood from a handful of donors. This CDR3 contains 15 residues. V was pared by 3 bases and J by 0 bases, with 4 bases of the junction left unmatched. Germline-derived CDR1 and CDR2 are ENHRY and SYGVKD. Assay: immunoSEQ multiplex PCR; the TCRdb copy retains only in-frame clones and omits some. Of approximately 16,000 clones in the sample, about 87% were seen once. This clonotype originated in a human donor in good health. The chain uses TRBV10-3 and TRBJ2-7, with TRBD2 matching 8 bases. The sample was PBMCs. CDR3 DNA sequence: TGTGCCATCAGTGATGTAGCGGGAAGCTCCTACGAGCAGTACTTC. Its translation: CAISDVAGSSYEQYF.